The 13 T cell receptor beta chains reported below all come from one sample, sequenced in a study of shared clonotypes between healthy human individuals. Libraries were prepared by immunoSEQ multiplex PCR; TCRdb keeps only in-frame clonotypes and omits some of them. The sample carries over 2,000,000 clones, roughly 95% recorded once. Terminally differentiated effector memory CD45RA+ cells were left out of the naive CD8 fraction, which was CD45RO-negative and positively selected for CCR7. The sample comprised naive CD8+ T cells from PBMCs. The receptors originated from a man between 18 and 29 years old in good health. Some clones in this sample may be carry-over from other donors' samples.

In DNA form, the CDR3 reads TGTGCCAGCAGCCCCCTCCCGAAAACTGGTGAGCAGTTCTTC. Residues: CASSPLPKTGEQFF. The rearrangement uses TRBV7-6 and TRBJ2-1; D ambiguous. This CDR3 has 14 amino acids. Trimming shortened V by 5 bases and J by 9 bases, and 17 bases separated the two germline ends. Germline-derived CDR1 and CDR2 are SGHVS and FNYEAQ.

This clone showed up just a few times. CDR3: CASSVLRGVFTEAFF. DNA for the CDR3: TGTGCCAGCAGCGTCCTCAGGGGCGTCTTCACTGAAGCTTTCTTT. The chain carries TRBV11-1 and TRBJ1-1; possibly TRBD1 for D (6 bases). Trimming removed 5 bases at V and 4 bases at J, with 17 bases between. Germline V gene data show CDR1 as SGHAT and CDR2 as FQDESV (reference sequence). The CDR3 is made up of 15 amino acids. The variable domain in full, with the rest retrieved from reference TRBV11-1 and TRBJ1-1, is EAEVAQSPRYKITEKSQAVAFWCDPISGHATLYWYRQILGQGPELLVQFQDESVVDDSQLPKDRFSAERLKGVDSTLKIQPAELGDSAMYLCASSVLRGVFTEAFFGQGTRLTVV.

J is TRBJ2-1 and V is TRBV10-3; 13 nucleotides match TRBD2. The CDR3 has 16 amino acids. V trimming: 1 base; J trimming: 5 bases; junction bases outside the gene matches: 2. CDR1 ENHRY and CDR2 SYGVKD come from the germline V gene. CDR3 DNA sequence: TGTGCCATCAGTGAGTGGACTAGCGGGGGCCACAATGAGCAGTTCTTC. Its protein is CAISEWTSGGHNEQFF.

This chain's CDR3 is CATGGELSYEQYF. The CDR3, as DNA: TGTGCCACTGGAGGGGAACTCTCCTACGAGCAGTACTTC. The chain couples TRBV6-6 to TRBJ2-7, with a possible D match to TRBD2 (6 bases). The CDR3 contains 13 residues. CDR1 is MNHNY and CDR2 is SVGAGI in the germline V gene (reference sequence). V shed 10 bases and J shed 0 bases, with 13 bases lying between them.

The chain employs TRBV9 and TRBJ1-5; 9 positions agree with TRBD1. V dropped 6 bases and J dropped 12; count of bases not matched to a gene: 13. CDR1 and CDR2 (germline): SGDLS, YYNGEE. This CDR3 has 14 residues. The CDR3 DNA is TGTGCCAGCACCCCGGGACAGGGTCACGTAGACCAGCATTTT. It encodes CASTPGQGHVDQHF.

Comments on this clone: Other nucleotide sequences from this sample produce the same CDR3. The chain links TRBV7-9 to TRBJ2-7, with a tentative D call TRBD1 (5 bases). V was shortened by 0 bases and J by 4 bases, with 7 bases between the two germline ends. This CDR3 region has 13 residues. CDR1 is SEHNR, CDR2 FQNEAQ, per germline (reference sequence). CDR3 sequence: CASSLADRYEQYF. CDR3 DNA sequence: TGTGCCAGCAGCTTAGCAGACAGATACGAGCAGTACTTC.

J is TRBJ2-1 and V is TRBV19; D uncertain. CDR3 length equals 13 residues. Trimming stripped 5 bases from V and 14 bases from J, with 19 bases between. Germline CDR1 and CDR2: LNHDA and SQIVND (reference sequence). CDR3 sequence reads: CASSDRLRDKEFF. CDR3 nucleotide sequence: TGTGCCAGTAGTGACCGACTTCGAGACAAGGAGTTCTTC.

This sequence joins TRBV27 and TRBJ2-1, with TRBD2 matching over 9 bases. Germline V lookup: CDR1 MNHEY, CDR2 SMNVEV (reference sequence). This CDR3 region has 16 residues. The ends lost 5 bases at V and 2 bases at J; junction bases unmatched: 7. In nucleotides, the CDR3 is TGTGCCAGCAGTCGACGCTGGACTAGCGCCTACAATGAGCAGTTCTTC. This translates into CASSRRWTSAYNEQFF.

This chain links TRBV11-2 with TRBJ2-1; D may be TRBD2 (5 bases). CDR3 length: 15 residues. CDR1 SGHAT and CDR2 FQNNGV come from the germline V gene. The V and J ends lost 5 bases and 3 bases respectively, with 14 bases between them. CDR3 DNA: TGTGCCAGCAGCCTGGACTTCTCCTTCTACAATGAGCAGTTCTTC. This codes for CASSLDFSFYNEQFF.

The CDR3 sequence is CASSSWTGSTGELFF. DNA of the CDR3: TGTGCCAGCAGCTCCTGGACAGGGAGCACCGGGGAGCTGTTTTTT. The rearrangement uses TRBV11-3 and TRBJ2-2, with 8 bases aligning to TRBD1. V shed 4 bases and J 4 bases; nucleotides not matched to a gene: 5. The length of the CDR3 is 15 residues. Germline-derived CDR1 and CDR2 are SGHNT and YENEEA.

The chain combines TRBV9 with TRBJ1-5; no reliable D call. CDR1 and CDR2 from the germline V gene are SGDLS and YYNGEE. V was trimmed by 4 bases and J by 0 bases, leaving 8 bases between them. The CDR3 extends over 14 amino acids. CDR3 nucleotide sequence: TGTGCCAGCAGCTTAGGGAATAGCAATCAGCCCCAGCATTTT. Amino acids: CASSLGNSNQPQHF.

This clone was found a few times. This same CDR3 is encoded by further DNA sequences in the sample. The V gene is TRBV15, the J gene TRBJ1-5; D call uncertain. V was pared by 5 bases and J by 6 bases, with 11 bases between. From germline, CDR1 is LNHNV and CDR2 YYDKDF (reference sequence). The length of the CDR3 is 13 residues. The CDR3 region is CATSSSRGQPQHF. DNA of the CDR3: TGTGCCACCAGCTCATCCCGGGGTCAGCCCCAGCATTTT.

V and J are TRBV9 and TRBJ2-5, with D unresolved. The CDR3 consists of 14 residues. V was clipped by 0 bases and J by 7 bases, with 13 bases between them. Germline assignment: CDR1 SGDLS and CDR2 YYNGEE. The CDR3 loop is CASSVGKGLGTQYF. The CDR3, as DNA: TGTGCCAGCAGCGTAGGAAAGGGCTTGGGGACCCAGTACTTC.